These 4 T cell receptor beta chains were all obtained from the same sample, sequenced in a study of blood T cell repertoires in COVID-19. The table came from immunoSEQ multiplex PCR; TCRdb's copy has only in-frame clones and leaves some out. The data contain 190,000 or so clones, around nine tenths of them singletons. Sequenced material: peripheral blood. The receptors stem from a man between 40 and 49 years old with active or convalescent COVID-19.

This chain uses TRBV15 with TRBJ2-7, with TRBD2 matching over 13 bases. This CDR3 has 15 amino acids. The germline gives CDR1 LNHNV, CDR2 YYDKDF (reference sequence). J lost 6 bases, V lost 3 bases, and 5 bases had no gene match. In DNA form, the CDR3 reads TGTGCCACCAGCAGGCCGGGACTAGCGGGGACCGAGCAGTACTTC. Its translation is CATSRPGLAGTEQYF.

The rearrangement uses TRBV5-1 and TRBJ2-7; D perhaps matches TRBD1 (6 bases). CDR3 size: 12 residues. From germline, CDR1 is SGHRS and CDR2 YFSETQ. V dropped 7 bases and J dropped 5 bases, with 13 bases sitting between them. CDR3 nucleotides: TGCGCCAGCCACAGGGAGATACACGAGCAGTACTTC. Translation gives CASHREIHEQYF. Complete variable domain (other parts from reference TRBV5-1 and TRBJ2-7): KAGVTQTPRYLIKTRGQQVTLSCSPISGHRSVSWYQQTPGQGLQFLFEYFSETQRNKGNFPGRFSGRQFSNSRSEMNVSTLELGDSALYLCASHREIHEQYFGPGTRLTVT.

The V and J genes are TRBV7-8 and TRBJ2-7, with a weak D call TRBD1 (6 bases). V was shortened by 2 bases and J by 0 bases, with 11 bases between the two germline ends. The CDR3 totals 15 residues. Germline values: CDR1 SGHVS, CDR2 FQNEAQ. CDR3 in amino acids: CASSLYQGPSYEQYF. The CDR3 coding sequence is TGTGCCAGCAGCTTATATCAGGGGCCCTCCTACGAGCAGTACTTC.

The chain joins TRBV7-9 to TRBJ1-6; D gene uncertain. Trimming left V 3 bases short and J 7 bases short, with 10 bases between. The CDR3 is made up of 14 amino acids. Germline V CDR1 and CDR2: SEHNR, FQNEAQ (reference sequence). The CDR3 DNA is TGTGCCAGCAGCTTGAGGGCGTCAAATTCACCCCTCCACTTT. It codes for CASSLRASNSPLHF.